This passage covers 27 T cell receptor beta chains from one sample sequenced in a study of brain metastases from non-small cell lung cancer. TCRdb's copy holds only in-frame clones and misses some; the assay was immunoSEQ multiplex PCR. The top ten clones hold roughly a fifth of a sample with 1,500 or so clones, 65% to 90% of them seen once. The sequenced material came from primary lung tumor tissue. Source of these receptors: a donor aged 40 or over with non-small cell lung cancer.

In this sample, this clone turned up once. The junction shows a germline mismatch at one end, possibly a read error. V and J are TRBV7-9 and TRBJ1-5; no firm D call. The CDR3 consists of 13 residues. Germline V lookup: CDR1 SEHNR, CDR2 FQNEAQ (reference sequence). Here the CDR3 reads CASSPGGNQSQHF. In DNA form, the CDR3 reads TGTGCCAGCAGCCCTGGAGGGAATCAGTCCCAGCATTTT.

V usage is TRBV30 and J usage is TRBJ1-1; D remains unclear. Germline V gene sequence: CDR1 GTSNPN, CDR2 SVGIG (reference sequence). Trimming took off 0 bases at V and 1 base at J, with 6 bases between the two ends. This CDR3 region has 13 residues. The CDR3: CAWSVVENTEAFF. The CDR3 region has the DNA TGTGCCTGGAGTGTCGTAGAGAACACTGAAGCTTTCTTT.

The genes are TRBV7-8 and TRBJ1-1; 8 nucleotides align to TRBD1. Germline V gene data show CDR1 as SGHVS and CDR2 as FQNEAQ. The CDR3 runs 13 residues. V lost 4 bases to trimming and J lost 11 bases; unmatched junction nucleotides: 9. The CDR3 protein is CASSSLQGVYAFF. DNA of the CDR3: TGTGCCAGCAGCTCCCTACAGGGGGTCTACGCTTTCTTT.

The chain joins TRBV9 to TRBJ2-7, with TRBD1 identical over 9 bases. CDR3 length: 15 residues. Unmatched junction bases numbered 9, after V lost 2 bases and J lost 6 bases. Germline values: CDR1 SGDLS, CDR2 YYNGEE. CDR3 loop: CASSVDPGQGFEQYF. CDR3 DNA sequence: TGTGCCAGCAGCGTCGACCCGGGACAGGGCTTCGAGCAGTACTTC.

The rearrangement joins TRBV6-2 or TRBV6-3 to TRBJ1-6; D is unclear. Germline lookup yields CDR1 MNHEY and CDR2 SVGEGT. The CDR3 has 14 amino acids. V was clipped by 0 bases and J by 13 bases, with 13 bases between them. DNA for the CDR3: TGTGCCAGCAGTTACTCGATTGGAGGGCTTCCCCTCCACTTT. It yields the protein CASSYSIGGLPLHF.

The chain recombines TRBV9 with TRBJ1-2; a weak D match, TRBD1 (6 bases). V lost 2 bases and J lost 5, with 19 bases in between. The CDR3 contains 16 residues. CDR1 and CDR2 from the germline V gene are SGDLS and YYNGEE. The CDR3 DNA reads as TGTGCCAGCAGCGTTAACAGGGACCTTATCCCTTATGGCTACACCTTC. The encoded protein is CASSVNRDLIPYGYTF. Full variable domain (remainder filled in from reference TRBV9 and TRBJ1-2): DSGVTQTPKHLITATGQRVTLRCSPRSGDLSVYWYQQSLDQGLQFLIQYYNGEERAKGNILERFSAQQFPDLHSELNLSSLELGDSALYFCASSVNRDLIPYGYTFGSGTRLTVV.

V gene TRBV14 combines with J gene TRBJ1-6; D not resolved. Germline V gene sequence: CDR1 SGHDN, CDR2 FVKESK. The CDR3 covers 14 residues. V was pared by 4 bases and J by 7 bases, with 11 bases between. The CDR3 spells CASSLRPQNSPLHF. The CDR3 region has the DNA TGTGCCAGCAGCCTGCGGCCCCAAAATTCACCCCTCCACTTT.

The chain joins TRBV4-2 to TRBJ1-3; no clear D gene. Between the trimmed V and J ends, which lost 0 bases and 4 bases, there was a span of 7 bases. CDR1 is LGHNA and CDR2 is YNFKEQ in the germline V gene. The CDR3 spans 14 residues. This CDR3 is CASSQDWEGNTIYF. DNA of the CDR3: TGTGCCAGCAGCCAAGATTGGGAGGGAAACACCATATATTTT.

The chain combines TRBV19 with TRBJ2-1, with no clear D. Germline lookup yields CDR1 LNHDA and CDR2 SQIVND (reference sequence). Trimming stripped 1 base from V and 6 bases from J, with 16 bases between. CDR3 length equals 16 residues. The CDR3 DNA reads TGTGCCAGTAGTATAGCCGGACCGCGATTTGTCAATGAGCAGTTCTTC. As protein: CASSIAGPRFVNEQFF.

This chain uses TRBV18 with TRBJ1-2, with a possible D match to TRBD1 (6 bases). V was pared by 3 bases and J by 7 bases, with 15 bases between. CDR1 is KGHSH and CDR2 is LQKENI in the germline V gene. The CDR3 is 14 residues long. This CDR3 reads CASSPVGGRSGYTF. CDR3 bases: TGTGCCAGCTCACCCGTCGGGGGGCGAAGTGGCTACACCTTC. Using reference TRBV18 and TRBJ1-2 for the parts outside the CDR3, the full variable domain is NAGVMQNPRHLVRRRGQEARLRCSPMKGHSHVYWYRQLPEEGLKFMVYLQKENIIDESGMPKERFSAEFPKEGPSILRIQQVVRGDSAAYFCASSPVGGRSGYTFGSGTRLTVV.

About this clone itself: At one end the junction does not follow the germline gene, possibly because of a read error. V usage is TRBV6-2 or TRBV6-3 and J usage is TRBJ2-7; 8 bases are a match to TRBD2. CDR1 is MNHEY and CDR2 is SVGEGT in the germline V gene. This CDR3 spans 13 amino acids. CDR3 DNA: TGTGCCAGCAGCGGGGGGGAATCCTACGAGCAATACTTC. This encodes CASSGGESYEQYF.

This chain's CDR3 is CASTVNREDSPLHF. In DNA, the CDR3 is TGCGCCAGCACGGTGAACAGGGAAGATTCACCCCTCCACTTT. This chain links TRBV5-1 with TRBJ1-6, with a weak D call TRBD1 (6 bases). Trimming removed 6 bases at V and 8 bases at J, with 15 bases between. This CDR3 contains 14 residues. Germline V gene data show CDR1 as SGHRS and CDR2 as YFSETQ.

The V gene is TRBV18, the J gene TRBJ1-2, with D possibly being TRBD1 (5 bases). CDR1 and CDR2 from the germline V gene are KGHSH and LQKENI. This CDR3 is built from 14 residues. CDR3 sequence: CVSSPWGGSYGYTF. The CDR3 DNA follows: TGTGTTAGCTCACCCTGGGGGGGGTCCTATGGCTACACCTTC.

This clone was recorded once. The V call is TRBV18, the J call TRBJ2-5, with D unresolved. CDR1 and CDR2 (germline): KGHSH, LQKENI. The CDR3 consists of 11 residues. V lost 2 bases and J 5 bases, leaving 3 bases between the germline ends. The CDR3 nucleotides read TGTGCCAGCTCACCAACTGAGACCCAGTACTTC. Translated: CASSPTETQYF.

As to this clone: Compared with germline, one end of the junction differs, possibly owing to a read error. CDR3 protein: CANSYPRRGTGNTEAFF. Written as DNA, the CDR3 is TGTGCCAACAGTTACCCTAGGAGGGGGACAGGGAACACTGAAGCTTTCTTT. The gene calls are TRBV6-2 or TRBV6-3 and TRBJ1-1; 8 bases are shared with TRBD1. CDR1 and CDR2 (germline): MNHEY, SVGEGT. This CDR3 has 17 residues.

The DNA of the CDR3 is TGCGCCAGCAGCTCACTAGCGGGGGGGTTTCCAGATACGCAGTATTTT. It is translated as CASSSLAGGFPDTQYF. V and J are TRBV4-3 and TRBJ2-3, with 13 bases lining up with TRBD2. Germline CDR1 reads LGHNA; CDR2 reads YSLEER. V was pared by 5 bases and J by 4 bases, with 6 bases of the junction left unmatched. The CDR3 covers 16 residues.

In this sample, this clone turned up a few times. The V call is TRBV30, the J call TRBJ2-2; 9 nucleotides align to TRBD2. With V trimmed by 5 bases and J by 2 bases, 6 bases remained unmatched. From germline, CDR1 is GTSNPN and CDR2 SVGIG (reference sequence). CDR3 length: 15 residues. CDR3 coding DNA: TGTGCCTGGTTCCAGCGGGGGGCAAACACCGGGGAGCTGTTTTTT. This translates into CAWFQRGANTGELFF.

The CDR3 reads CASSPNTGEWQFF. CDR3 coding DNA: TGTGCCAGCAGCCCCAATACAGGGGAGTGGCAGTTCTTC. The gene calls are TRBV3-1 (or the pseudogene TRBV3-2) and TRBJ2-1; 7 positions agree with TRBD1. V lost 4 bases to trimming and J lost 12 bases; unmatched junction nucleotides: 9. This CDR3 region has 13 residues. Germline CDR1 and CDR2: LGHDT and YNNKEL (reference sequence).

This clone was detected once. This chain connects TRBV7-2 to TRBJ2-5; 12 nucleotides align to TRBD2. The CDR3 spans 16 residues. After removal of 5 bases from V and 4 bases from J, the junction contained 8 bases not matched to a gene. CDR1 is SGHTA and CDR2 is FQGNSA in the germline V gene. Here the CDR3 reads CASSPSTSGGGETQYF. DNA of the CDR3: TGTGCCAGCAGCCCATCGACTAGCGGGGGAGGAGAGACCCAGTACTTC.

This clone showed up just a few times. This chain connects TRBV19 to TRBJ2-7; TRBD1 might be the D (5 bases). The germline V and J ends were trimmed by 5 bases and 3 bases, with 14 bases remaining between them. CDR1 and CDR2 from the germline V gene are LNHDA and SQIVND (reference sequence). The CDR3 extends over 14 amino acids. CDR3 DNA: TGTGCCAGTAGTGCGCGCGGAGACAGCTACGAGCAGTACTTC. This sequence encodes CASSARGDSYEQYF.

This chain connects TRBV29-1 to TRBJ2-1; maybe TRBD1 (5 bases). Germline values: CDR1 SQVTM, CDR2 ANQGSEA. The CDR3 is 13 residues long. V dropped 3 bases and J dropped 9 bases, with 15 bases sitting between them. In DNA, the CDR3 is TGCAGCGTTGATTGGGTAGGGGTGGGTGAGCAGTTCTTC. It encodes CSVDWVGVGEQFF.

This clone was seen more than once but under ten times. The chain combines TRBV24-1 with TRBJ2-2, with unresolved D. The ends were cut back, 4 bases at V and 10 bases at J, with 12 bases in the middle. The V gene's germline CDR1 is KGHDR and CDR2 SFDVKD. The CDR3 consists of 13 residues. In DNA form, the CDR3 reads TGTGCCACCAGTGAACGTTGGGGTGTGGAGCTGTTTTTT. It specifies CATSERWGVELFF.

CDR3 nucleotide sequence: TGCGCCAGCAGCCAAGATCAGACTGACAGGGGGCGAGACGAGCAGTACTTC. This gives the protein CASSQDQTDRGRDEQYF. The rearrangement uses TRBV4-1 and TRBJ2-7; 10 nucleotides line up with TRBD1. There are 17 residues in the CDR3. V shed 0 bases and J 5 bases; nucleotides not matched to a gene: 10. Germline CDR1 and CDR2: MGHRA and YSYEKL.

V and J are TRBV4-1 and TRBJ2-5; 15 positions agree with TRBD2. CDR1 is MGHRA and CDR2 is YSYEKL in the germline V gene. The V segment lost 4 bases and the J segment 0 bases; nucleotides outside the gene matches: 6. This CDR3 has 18 residues. CDR3: CASSLGTSGGYYQETQYF. As DNA, the CDR3 is TGCGCCAGCAGCCTGGGGACTAGCGGGGGGTATTACCAAGAGACCCAGTACTTC.

Comments on this clone: Germline and junction disagree at one end, which may indicate a read error. The chain carries TRBV3-1 (or the pseudogene TRBV3-2) and TRBJ1-2; perhaps TRBD1 as D (5 bases). Germline-derived CDR1 and CDR2 are LGHDT and YNNKEL (reference sequence). The CDR3 has 16 amino acids. CDR3 amino acids: CASNQGLRQPNYGYTF. In DNA form, the CDR3 reads TGTGCCAGCAACCAAGGCCTCAGACAGCCTAACTATGGCTACACCTTC.

The CDR3 DNA reads as TGTGCCAGCAGTAAGGGGTCCCCAAGGTGGATCACTGAAGCTTTCTTT. It yields the protein CASSKGSPRWITEAFF. The chain recombines TRBV25-1 with TRBJ1-1; D is perhaps TRBD1 (5 bases). Germline lookup yields CDR1 MGHDK and CDR2 SYGVNS. Trimming cost V 5 bases and J 4 bases, with 20 bases left between them. This CDR3 comprises 16 residues.

CDR3 nucleotides: TGTGCCAGCAGCTTAGGAGTCAGGGGTGCCGAGCAGTACTTC. It translates to CASSLGVRGAEQYF. This rearrangement joins TRBV7-6 to TRBJ2-7; weak D call: TRBD1 (6 bases). Trimming stripped 1 base from V and 6 bases from J, with 13 bases between. Germline CDR1 SGHVS, CDR2 FNYEAQ. The CDR3 extends over 14 amino acids.